This TCR beta chain was sequenced in a study of PD-L1 blockade in urothelial cancer. Method: immunoSEQ multiplex PCR; TCRdb's copy keeps in-frame clones and lacks some. The sample holds fewer than 75,000 clones, about nine tenths seen once. Regarding time point: pretreatment peripheral blood. V was clipped by 5 bases and J by 5 bases, with 15 bases between them. The CDR3 spans 14 residues. Germline values: CDR1 MDHEN, CDR2 SYDVKM. This receptor was taken from a man between 70 and 80 years old with urothelial cancer. Sequencing used PBMCs, obtained around atezolizumab (anti-PD-L1) treatment. This sequence joins TRBV28 and TRBJ1-2, with D tentatively TRBD1 (5 bases). In DNA form, the CDR3 reads TGTGCCAGCAGTAGCGGGACGCGAGGGTATGGCTACACCTTC. It specifies CASSSGTRGYGYTF.